This note documents a single T cell receptor (beta chain) sequence. The entry originates in a study of T-cell memory formation after mild COVID-19. The CDR3 spans 13 residues. Trimming stripped 0 bases from V and 13 bases from J, with 10 bases between. Per germline, CDR1 MGHRA and CDR2 YSYEKL. Each CDR3 protein is one row after TCRdb ran MiXCR on the 5' RACE reads. Of some 62,000 distinct CDR3 sequences listed, less than 9.5% are singletons. The sequenced sample consisted of PBMCs or a T cell subset sorted from them (not recorded which). This clonotype originated in a man between 18 and 29 years old who had mild COVID-19 (a few samples of this study predate the infection). Cell type and time point are not known. V usage is TRBV4-1 and J usage is TRBJ2-6; no firm D call. The CDR3: CASSQEPHRVLTF. The CDR3 bases are TGCGCCAGCAGCCAAGAACCGCACCGGGTCCTGACTTTC.